This T cell receptor (beta chain) was recovered during a study of blood T cell repertoires in COVID-19. Study-level background: Acute and convalescent COVID-19 samples came from the United States, Italy and Spain. T cells, B-cell-depleted T cells, or PBMCs provided the cDNA or gDNA that served as material.

The CDR3 contains 14 residues. V gave up 3 bases and J gave up 5 bases; unmatched junction bases: 4. Germline V gives CDR1 LGHDT, CDR2 YNNKEL (reference sequence). In the source study's methods: Amplification of reference gene primers provided the estimated nucleated cell counts. The repertoire was sequenced with immunoSEQ multiplex PCR; TCRdb's copy has only in-frame clones and lacks some. V, J and clone size reflect that table, while D and trimming were determined from the DNA. The table includes 100,000 or so clones, about 89% detected once. The V call is TRBV3-1 (or the pseudogene TRBV3-2), the J call TRBJ2-7; 10 nucleotides agree with TRBD1. The TCR was taken from a woman between 50 and 59 years old in a cohort sampled during active COVID-19. The specimen was peripheral blood. The CDR3 nucleotides are TGTGCCAGCAGCCAGAGGGACAGGGGTCACGAGCAGTACTTC. It translates to CASSQRDRGHEQYF.